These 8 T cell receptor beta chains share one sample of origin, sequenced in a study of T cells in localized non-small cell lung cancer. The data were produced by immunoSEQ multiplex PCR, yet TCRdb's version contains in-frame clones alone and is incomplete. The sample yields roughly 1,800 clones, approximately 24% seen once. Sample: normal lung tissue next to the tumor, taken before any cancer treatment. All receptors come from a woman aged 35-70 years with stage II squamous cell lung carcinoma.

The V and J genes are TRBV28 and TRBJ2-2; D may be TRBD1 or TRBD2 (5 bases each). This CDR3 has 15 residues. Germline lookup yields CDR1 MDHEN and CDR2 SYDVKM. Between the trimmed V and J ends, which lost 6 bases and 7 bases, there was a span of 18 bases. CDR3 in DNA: TGTGCCAGCAGGTTGGGGCGCAGTGGAGGCGGGGAGCTGTTTTTT. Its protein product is CASRLGRSGGGELFF.

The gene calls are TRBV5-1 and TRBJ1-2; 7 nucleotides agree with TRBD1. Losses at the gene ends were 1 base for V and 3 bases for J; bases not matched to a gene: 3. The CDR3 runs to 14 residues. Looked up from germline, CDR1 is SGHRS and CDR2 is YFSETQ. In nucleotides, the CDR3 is TGCGCCAGCAGCTTGACAGGGGAGGACTATGGCTACACCTTC. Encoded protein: CASSLTGEDYGYTF.

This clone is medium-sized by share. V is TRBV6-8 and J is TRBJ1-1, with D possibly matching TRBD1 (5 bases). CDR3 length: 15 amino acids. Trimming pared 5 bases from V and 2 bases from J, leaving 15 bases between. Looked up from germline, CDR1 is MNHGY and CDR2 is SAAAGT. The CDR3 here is CASSRWIGTNTEAFF. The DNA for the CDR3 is TGTGCCAGCAGTCGGTGGATTGGGACTAACACTGAAGCTTTCTTT.

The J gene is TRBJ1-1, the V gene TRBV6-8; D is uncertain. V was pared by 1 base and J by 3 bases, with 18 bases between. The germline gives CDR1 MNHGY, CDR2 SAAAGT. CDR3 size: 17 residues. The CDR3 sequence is CASSYFKTGNRHTEAFF. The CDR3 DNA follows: TGTGCCAGCAGTTACTTTAAGACGGGGAATCGCCACACTGAAGCTTTCTTT.

DNA for the CDR3: TGTGCCAGCAGCCTAAGAGCGGGAGTGGAGACCCAGTACTTC. Residues: CASSLRAGVETQYF. The chain recombines TRBV11-3 with TRBJ2-5; 8 positions match TRBD2. Germline V gene sequence: CDR1 SGHNT, CDR2 YENEEA. Trimming took 5 bases from V and 5 from J; bases not matched to a gene: 7. This CDR3 spans 14 amino acids.

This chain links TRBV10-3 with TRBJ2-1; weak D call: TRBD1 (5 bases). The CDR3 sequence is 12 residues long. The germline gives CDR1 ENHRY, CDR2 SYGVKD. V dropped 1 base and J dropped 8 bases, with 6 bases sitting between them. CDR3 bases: TGTGCCATCAGTGAGTGGGGCGATGAGCAGTTCTTC. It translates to CAISEWGDEQFF.

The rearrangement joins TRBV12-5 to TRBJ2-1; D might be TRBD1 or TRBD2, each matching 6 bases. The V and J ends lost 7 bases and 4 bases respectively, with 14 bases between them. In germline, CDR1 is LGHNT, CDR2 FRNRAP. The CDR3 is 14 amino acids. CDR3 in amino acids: CASVGGQGYNEQFF. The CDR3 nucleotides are TGTGCTAGTGTTGGGGGGCAGGGGTACAATGAGCAGTTCTTC. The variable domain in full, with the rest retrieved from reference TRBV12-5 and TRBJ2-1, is DARVTQTPRHKVTEMGQEVTMRCQPILGHNTVFWYRQTMMQGLELLAYFRNRAPLDDSGMPKDRFSAEMPDATLATLKIQPSEPRDSAVYFCASVGGQGYNEQFFGPGTRLTVL.

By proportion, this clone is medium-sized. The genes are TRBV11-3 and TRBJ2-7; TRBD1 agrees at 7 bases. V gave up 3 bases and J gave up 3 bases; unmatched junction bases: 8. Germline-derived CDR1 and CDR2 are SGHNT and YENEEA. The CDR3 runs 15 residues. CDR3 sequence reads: CASSLVDRVGYEQYF. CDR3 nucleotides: TGTGCCAGCAGCTTGGTAGACAGGGTGGGCTACGAGCAGTACTTC.